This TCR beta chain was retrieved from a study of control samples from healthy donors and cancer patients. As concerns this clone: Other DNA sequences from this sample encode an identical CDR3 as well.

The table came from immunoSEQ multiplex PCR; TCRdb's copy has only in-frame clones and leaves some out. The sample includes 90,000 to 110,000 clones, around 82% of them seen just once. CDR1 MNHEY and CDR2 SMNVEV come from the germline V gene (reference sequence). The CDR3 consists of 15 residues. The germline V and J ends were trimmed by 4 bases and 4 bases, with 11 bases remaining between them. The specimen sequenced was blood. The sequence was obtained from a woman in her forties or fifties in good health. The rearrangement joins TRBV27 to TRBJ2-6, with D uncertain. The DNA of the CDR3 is TGTGCCAGCAGTTCTCAAGTGACAGGGGCCAACGTCCTGACTTTC. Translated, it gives CASSSQVTGANVLTF.